This is a list of T cell receptor beta chains from one sample in a study of blood T cell repertoires in COVID-19. TCRdb's table, derived via immunoSEQ multiplex PCR, lists solely in-frame clones and lacks some. This table holds more than 200,000 clones, around nine tenths found once. Sequencing was performed on peripheral blood. The receptors derive from a middle-aged woman who had recovered from COVID-19. The CDR3 runs from the conserved cysteine through the conserved F or W. Fields, in order: V gene, J gene, clone size, D gene, CDR3 DNA, CDR3 protein. The D gene is left open where the match is weak. A row's size may be missing; if present it is once, few, many or a size class.

V: TRBV5-6; J: TRBJ2-5; size: -; D: TRBD2; DNA: TGTGCCAGCAGCCTACTAGCGGGAGCGAGGGTAAAAGAGACCCAGTACTTC; CDR3: CASSLLAGARVKETQYF
V: TRBV2; J: TRBJ1-2; size: -; D: -; DNA: TGTGCCAGAAGACCTGGACAGCTCTATGGCTACACCTTC; CDR3: CARRPGQLYGYTF
V: TRBV28; J: TRBJ2-1; size: -; D: -; DNA: TGTGCCAGCAGTTGGCAGGGCTCCTACAATGAGCAGTTCTTC; CDR3: CASSWQGSYNEQFF
V: TRBV29-1; J: TRBJ2-7; size: once; D: TRBD1; DNA: TGCAGCGTCGGACCGGGACAGGTGACGCCCTACGAGCAGTACTTC; CDR3: CSVGPGQVTPYEQYF
V: TRBV6-5; J: TRBJ1-6; size: -; D: -; DNA: TGTGCCAGCAGTTATCGAAGGGGTTCACCCCTCCACTTT; CDR3: CASSYRRGSPLHF
V: TRBV6-2/TRBV6-3; J: TRBJ2-5; size: -; D: -; DNA: TGTGCCAGCAGTTACGGGGCAGATTTCCAAGAGACCCAGTACTTC; CDR3: CASSYGADFQETQYF
V: TRBV6-5; J: TRBJ2-1; size: once; D: -; DNA: TGTGCCAGCAGCCCACTATCGAACAATGAGCAGTTCTTC; CDR3: CASSPLSNNEQFF
V: TRBV2; J: TRBJ2-1; size: -; D: TRBD1; DNA: TGTGCCAGCAGGAGGACAGGGGACAACAATGAGCAGTTCTTC; CDR3: CASRRTGDNNEQFF
V: TRBV6-2/TRBV6-3; J: TRBJ1-6; size: -; D: -; DNA: TGTGCCAGCAGTCCAGGGGCCCTCTATAATTCACCCCTCCACTTT; CDR3: CASSPGALYNSPLHF
V: TRBV24-1; J: TRBJ1-2; size: -; D: TRBD1; DNA: TGTGCCACCAGTGGGACAGGCACTAACTATGGCTACACCTTC; CDR3: CATSGTGTNYGYTF
V: TRBV14; J: TRBJ1-6; size: -; D: -; DNA: TGTGCCAGCAGCCGGGACTTCTATAATTCACCCCTCCACTTT; CDR3: CASSRDFYNSPLHF
V: TRBV28; J: TRBJ1-3; size: -; D: -; DNA: TGTGCCAGCAGTTTACGGGTGATCTCTGGAAACACCATATATTTT; CDR3: CASSLRVISGNTIYF
V: TRBV4-3; J: TRBJ2-7; size: -; D: -; DNA: TGCGCCAGCAGCCAAAAGAGGGGGACGGATTTCCCCTACGAGCAGTACTTC; CDR3: CASSQKRGTDFPYEQYF
V: TRBV6-5; J: TRBJ2-2; size: -; D: -; DNA: TGTGCCAGCACCTCCCCCAGGGACGGGGAGCTGTTTTTT; CDR3: CASTSPRDGELFF
V: TRBV6-6; J: TRBJ1-1; size: -; D: -; DNA: TGTGCCAGCAGTTACTCGACAGGACGAAACACTGAAGCTTTCTTT; CDR3: CASSYSTGRNTEAFF
V: TRBV2; J: TRBJ2-1; size: -; D: -; DNA: TGTGCCAGCAGTGCCAGCCGGGCGGGTTACAATGAGCAGTTCTTC; CDR3: CASSASRAGYNEQFF
V: TRBV4-2; J: TRBJ2-7; size: -; D: TRBD2; DNA: TGTGCCAGCAGCCCACTCGACCCGGGACTAGCGGCCATAAGCTCCTACGAGCAGTACTTC; CDR3: CASSPLDPGLAAISSYEQYF
V: TRBV4-3; J: TRBJ1-2; size: -; D: -; DNA: TGCGCCAGCAGCCAAGATCCAGGATCGTCTGGCCATGGCTACACCTTC; CDR3: CASSQDPGSSGHGYTF
V: TRBV7-2; J: TRBJ2-5; size: -; D: -; DNA: TGTGCCAGCAGCGCCTACGGAGCCCAAGAGACCCAGTACTTC; CDR3: CASSAYGAQETQYF
V: TRBV10-1; J: TRBJ2-3; size: once; D: -; DNA: TGCGCCAGCAGTGAGCGGGGAACAGATACGCAGTATTTT; CDR3: CASSERGTDTQYF
V: TRBV12-3/TRBV12-4; J: TRBJ2-3; size: -; D: -; DNA: TGTGCCAGCAGACGGGATACGACAGATACGCAGTATTTT; CDR3: CASRRDTTDTQYF
V: TRBV6-1; J: TRBJ1-5; size: few; D: -; DNA: TGTGCCAGCAGTGTCGACGCCGGGACCCCCGCGGGAGCCCAGCATTTT; CDR3: CASSVDAGTPAGAQHF
V: TRBV7-2; J: TRBJ1-2; size: once; D: TRBD1; DNA: TGTGCCAGCAGCCCCCAGCCCCCTCGCCTGACAGGGAACTATGGCTACACCTTC; CDR3: CASSPQPPRLTGNYGYTF
V: TRBV7-2; J: TRBJ1-4; size: -; D: TRBD1; DNA: TGTGCCAGCAGCTTAGTCCCGAGGACAGGGCATGCAACTAATGAAAAACTGTTTTTT; CDR3: CASSLVPRTGHATNEKLFF
V: TRBV5-1; J: TRBJ2-3; size: -; D: TRBD2; DNA: TGCGCCAGCAGCTTTAGCGGGGGGTATCCTACTAGCACAGATACGCAGTATTTT; CDR3: CASSFSGGYPTSTDTQYF
V: TRBV21-1; J: TRBJ2-1; size: -; D: -; DNA: TGTGCCAGCAGCAGTATTATCCTAGCGGAATTTTACAATGAGCAGTTCTTC; CDR3: CASSSIILAEFYNEQFF
V: TRBV19; J: TRBJ2-2; size: -; D: -; DNA: TGTGCCAGTAGTATGAGTGGGAGGCCCAACACCGGGGAGCTGTTTTTT; CDR3: CASSMSGRPNTGELFF
V: TRBV11-2; J: TRBJ2-5; size: once; D: TRBD1; DNA: TGTGCCAGCAGCTTGAACAGGGGGCCTGAGACCCAGTACTTC; CDR3: CASSLNRGPETQYF
V: TRBV27; J: TRBJ2-6; size: -; D: TRBD1; DNA: TGTGCCACGGGAGGGACAGGGGGCACTGGGGCCAACGTCCTGACTTTC; CDR3: CATGGTGGTGANVLTF
V: TRBV30; J: TRBJ1-2; size: -; D: -; DNA: TGTGCCTGGAGCCGGGACTGGGTCGGCTACACCTTC; CDR3: CAWSRDWVGYTF
V: TRBV18; J: TRBJ2-1; size: once; D: TRBD1; DNA: TGTGCCAGCTCAAACCAGGGGGACAATGAGCAGTTCTTC; CDR3: CASSNQGDNEQFF
V: TRBV9; J: TRBJ2-3; size: -; D: TRBD2; DNA: TGTGCCAGCAGCGTAGCTGGAGAGCGGGAGTGGGCAGATACGCAGTATTTT; CDR3: CASSVAGEREWADTQYF
V: TRBV24-1; J: TRBJ2-5; size: -; D: -; DNA: TGTGCCACCAGTGATTTTGCAGGGCTTGGGGAAGTCGCCCAAGAGACCCAGTACTTC; CDR3: CATSDFAGLGEVAQETQYF
V: TRBV10-3; J: TRBJ2-4; size: once; D: TRBD1; DNA: TGTGCCATCAGTGAGACAGGGGAAAACATTCAGTACTTC; CDR3: CAISETGENIQYF
V: TRBV6-1; J: TRBJ1-6; size: -; D: TRBD1; DNA: TGTGCCAGCAGTGAGGAGGGGGCTATAATCGGTTCACCCCTCCACTTT; CDR3: CASSEEGAIIGSPLHF